What follows is one TCR beta chain and its context. Caucasian, healthy and from Russia, the donors were aged between roughly 6 and 95. Isolated PBMCs totaled at least 6 million in each sample. A second PCR of roughly 7 to 11 cycles used a sample-barcoded 5' primer and a J-beta primer mix. Tagging of each cDNA molecule was performed by a template-switch adaptor with 12 random nucleotides. A single record per CDR3 protein comes from TCRdb applying MiXCR to the 5' RACE reads. In the table there are around 990,000 distinct CDR3 sequences, approximately 25% of which are singletons. This entry belongs to a study of blood T cells in healthy people across ages. CDR1 and CDR2 (germline): SEHNR, FQNEAQ (reference sequence). This CDR3 has 14 residues. V trimming: 4 bases; J trimming: 4 bases; junction bases outside the gene matches: 3. These data were also filed under a second study, of T cells of mothers and their children. That work contributes: For related and unrelated pairs alike, thymic selection shapes TCR recombination output similarly.

Sequencing used blood. The V call is TRBV7-9, the J call TRBJ2-3; 9 bases agree with TRBD1. The source of this sequence is a girl aged 2 to 9 in good health. The CDR3 region is CASSSRDRADTQYF. The DNA for the CDR3 is TGTGCCAGCAGCTCCCGGGACAGGGCAGATACGCAGTATTTT.